This entry concerns a single T cell receptor (beta chain). V lost 7 bases, J lost 6 bases, and 10 bases lay in between. The CDR3 is 12 residues long. Per germline, CDR1 LNHDA and CDR2 SQIVND (reference sequence). The sample originates from a study of ipilimumab plus nivolumab after autologous stem cell transplantation. Data came from immunoSEQ multiplex PCR; TCRdb stores just in-frame clones and leaves some out. Of more than 9,000 clones listed, over 60% are singletons. The TCR was taken from a female donor with multiple myeloma. This sequence joins TRBV19 and TRBJ1-5; D not certain. The sequencing here drew on PBMCs, taken in a trial of ipilimumab plus nivolumab as post-transplant consolidation. The CDR3 loop is CASTNFFQPQHF. CDR3 DNA: TGTGCCAGTACCAACTTTTTTCAGCCCCAGCATTTT.